The present T cell receptor (beta chain) was sequenced within a study of blood T cell repertoires in COVID-19. This CDR3 comprises 13 residues. V lost 1 base and J lost 7, with 7 bases in between. Enrolled through a virtual design, the participants were between roughly 18 and 100 years of age and came from under 30 US areas. Cohort 3 recovery required two negative PCRs, clearance, or symptom resolution. Original handling: The assay estimated nucleated cells by amplifying reference gene primers. This table comes from immunoSEQ multiplex PCR, and its TCRdb copy is limited to in-frame clones, with some not included. V and J calls and clone size are copied from that table; D and trimming were computed from the DNA. The profile shows 350,000 to 400,000 clones, roughly nine tenths of them singletons.

The sequencing input was PBMCs or T cells enriched from blood (not recorded which). The receptor was isolated from a man between 18 and 35 years old who had recovered from COVID-19. The chain is built from TRBV12-3 or TRBV12-4 and TRBJ2-2, with D perhaps TRBD2 (5 bases). The CDR3 DNA reads TGTGCCAGCAGTTTAGTTGGGAGCGGGGAGCTGTTTTTT. Translated: CASSLVGSGELFF.